Listed here are 16 T cell receptor beta chains from one sample, sequenced in a study of T cells in Graves' hyperthyroidism and ophthalmopathy. It was RNA transcripts that yielded the amplified TCR beta CDR3 regions. The TCR CDR3 first-round RT-PCR relied on the HTBI primer set. MiXCR, run by TCRdb on the multiplex PCR reads, gives a single entry per CDR3 protein. Of about 510,000 distinct CDR3 sequences listed, 12% to 15% are singletons. The sequenced sample consisted of blood. The receptors here all came from a woman aged 40 to 49 with Graves' hyperthyroidism.

This clonotype was picked up many times. This chain uses TRBV2 with TRBJ2-7; TRBD1 might be the D (5 bases). The CDR3 sequence is 13 residues long. Germline CDR1 SNHLY, CDR2 FYNNEI. V was clipped by 4 bases and J by 6 bases, with 13 bases between them. The CDR3 DNA reads as TGTGCCAGCAGTGTTAATACTCAGGGCGAGCAGTACTTC. Translated: CASSVNTQGEQYF.

This clonotype occurred many times. The genes are TRBV2 and TRBJ2-1, with D tentatively TRBD2 (5 bases). The germline V gene encodes CDR1 SNHLY and CDR2 FYNNEI. With 1 base removed from V and 8 bases from J, the gap between germline ends came to 9 bases. The CDR3 is 13 amino acids. The CDR3 sequence is CASSEERRDEQFF. The CDR3 coding sequence is TGTGCCAGCAGTGAAGAAAGGCGGGATGAGCAGTTCTTC.

This clonotype has more than one count but fewer than ten. This rearrangement joins TRBV19 to TRBJ2-7, with TRBD2 as a possible D gene (5 bases). The CDR3 contains 13 residues. V lost 5 bases and J lost 2, with 10 bases in between. The germline CDR1 and CDR2 sequences are LNHDA and SQIVND (reference sequence). The DNA of the CDR3 is TGTGCCAGTAGTCCGGACTTAGCCTACGAGCAGTACTTC. Residues: CASSPDLAYEQYF.

This clonotype has only a few counts. The gene calls are TRBV6-1 and TRBJ2-1; D is unresolved. Trimming left V 2 bases short and J 0 bases short, with 11 bases between. The CDR3 is 16 amino acids. Germline values: CDR1 MNHNS, CDR2 SASEGT. CDR3 region: CASSENPQSSYNEQFF. Written as DNA, the CDR3 is TGTGCCAGCAGTGAAAACCCCCAGTCCTCCTACAATGAGCAGTTCTTC.

V is TRBV9 and J is TRBJ2-7; tentative D call: TRBD1 (6 bases). V shed 4 bases and J shed 6 bases, with 20 bases lying between them. The length of the CDR3 is 15 residues. The germline CDR1 and CDR2 sequences are SGDLS and YYNGEE. This CDR3 reads CASSPTPGHSGEQYF. CDR3 nucleotide sequence: TGTGCCAGCAGCCCGACCCCGGGACACTCAGGCGAGCAGTACTTC.

This clonotype was counted between two and nine times. V and J are TRBV6-2 or TRBV6-3 and TRBJ2-7; 7 positions match TRBD1. CDR1 MNHEY and CDR2 SVGEGT come from the germline V gene. The CDR3 totals 17 residues. V dropped 2 bases and J dropped 0; count of bases not matched to a gene: 10. The DNA of the CDR3 is TGTGCCAGCAGTTACCCAATCTGGACAGGCTACTCCTACGAGCAGTACTTC. This gives the protein CASSYPIWTGYSYEQYF.

This clonotype came up a few times. The chain has TRBV5-1 and TRBJ2-5; D unresolved. CDR3 length: 15 amino acids. The germline CDR1 and CDR2 sequences are SGHRS and YFSETQ. Trimming pared 0 bases from V and 4 bases from J, leaving 13 bases between. The CDR3 reads CASSLARGRAETQYF. The CDR3 DNA follows: TGCGCCAGCAGCTTGGCCAGAGGCCGAGCAGAGACCCAGTACTTC.

The chain couples TRBV5-1 to TRBJ2-1; 12 positions agree with TRBD2. Germline trimming cut 3 bases from V and 1 base from J; bases unmatched to any gene: 8. Germline CDR1 reads SGHRS; CDR2 reads YFSETQ. The CDR3 extends over 18 amino acids. The CDR3 reads CASSSRLAGVGSYNEQFF. The DNA for the CDR3 is TGCGCCAGCAGCTCAAGACTAGCGGGAGTGGGATCCTACAATGAGCAGTTCTTC.

This clonotype was detected many times. This chain uses TRBV25-1 with TRBJ2-5; tentatively, D is TRBD1 (6 bases). From germline, CDR1 is MGHDK and CDR2 SYGVNS. The CDR3 has 17 amino acids. V lost 1 base, J lost 5 bases, and 20 bases lay in between. The CDR3 coding sequence is TGTGCCAGCAGTGAATCGAAGGCAGGGGACATCCGGGAGACCCAGTACTTC. Translated, it gives CASSESKAGDIRETQYF. Filled out from reference TRBV25-1 and TRBJ2-5, the complete variable domain reads EADIYQTPRYLVIGTGKKITLECSQTMGHDKMYWYQQDPGMELHLIHYSYGVNSTEKGDLSSESTVSRIRTEHFPLTLESARPSHTSQYLCASSESKAGDIRETQYFGPGTRLLVL.

This clonotype occurred a few times. It may be a read error: a sequence one base away is much more abundant. The chain links TRBV12-3 or TRBV12-4 to TRBJ2-3, with 10 bases that match TRBD1. V trimming: 5 bases; J trimming: 4 bases; junction bases outside the gene matches: 6. The CDR3 is 15 residues long. The CDR3 region has the DNA TGTGCCAGCAGTCCTCGGACAGGGGGGGCAGATACGCAGTATTTT. Its protein is CASSPRTGGADTQYF.

V and J are TRBV28 and TRBJ2-2; D is undetermined. Trimming took off 3 bases at V and 2 bases at J, with 10 bases between the two ends. CDR1 is MDHEN, CDR2 SYDVKM, per germline. The CDR3 consists of 15 residues. The CDR3 loop is CASSLRLANTGELFF. The CDR3 region has the DNA TGTGCCAGCAGTTTGCGGCTCGCAAACACCGGGGAGCTGTTTTTT. Drawing the rest from reference TRBV28 and TRBJ2-2, the complete variable domain is DVKVTQSSRYLVKRTGEKVFLECVQDMDHENMFWYRQDPGLGLRLIYFSYDVKMKEKGDIPEGYSVSREKKERFSLILESASTNQTSMYLCASSLRLANTGELFFGEGSRLTVL.

The V call is TRBV6-1, the J call TRBJ1-4; TRBD1 might be the D (6 bases). The CDR3 spans 20 residues. Germline CDR1 MNHNS, CDR2 SASEGT. V lost 2 bases and J lost 0, with 22 bases in between. CDR3 in DNA: TGTGCCAGCAGTGAATTGGGGGCAGGGAGGTACGGTTCAACTAATGAAAAACTGTTTTTT. Protein product: CASSELGAGRYGSTNEKLFF.

This clonotype turned up a few times. V usage is TRBV4-2 and J usage is TRBJ1-1; D is uncertain. The CDR3 contains 17 residues. Trimming shortened V by 0 bases and J by 1 base, and 15 bases separated the two germline ends. Germline values: CDR1 LGHNA, CDR2 YNFKEQ. CDR3 sequence reads: CASSQDSRTGENTEAFF. CDR3 nucleotides: TGTGCCAGCAGCCAAGATTCGAGGACCGGAGAGAACACTGAAGCTTTCTTT.

In this sample, this clonotype turned up once. V usage is TRBV2 and J usage is TRBJ1-2, with TRBD1 identical over 8 bases. Germline CDR1 is SNHLY and CDR2 is FYNNEI. This CDR3 is built from 14 residues. V was clipped by 3 bases and J by 6 bases; unmatched bases: 6. CDR3 residues: CASSDRDRFNGYTF. CDR3 DNA: TGTGCCAGCAGTGATCGGGACAGGTTCAATGGCTACACCTTC.

This clonotype was recorded a few times. The chain recombines TRBV7-2 with TRBJ1-2; 7 bases line up with TRBD1. V shed 2 bases and J 2 bases; nucleotides not matched to a gene: 5. Germline V gene sequence: CDR1 SGHTA, CDR2 FQGNSA. The CDR3 runs to 15 residues. In DNA, the CDR3 is TGTGCCAGCAGCTTACCATCACAGGGGAACTATGGCTACACCTTC. It encodes CASSLPSQGNYGYTF. Supplemented by reference TRBV7-2 and TRBJ1-2, the full variable domain reads GAGVSQSPSNKVTEKGKDVELRCDPISGHTALYWYRQSLGQGLEFLIYFQGNSAPDKSGLPSDRFSAERTGGSVSTLTIQRTQQEDSAVYLCASSLPSQGNYGYTFGSGTRLTVV.

A few counts support this clonotype. The chain has TRBV20-1 and TRBJ2-7; D is perhaps TRBD1 (5 bases). The CDR3 totals 15 residues. The V end lost 3 bases, the J end lost 0 bases, and 15 bases lay between the germline ends. CDR1 and CDR2 (germline): DFQATT, SNEGSKA (reference sequence). CDR3 in amino acids: CSARPIDRGSYEQYF. CDR3 DNA sequence: TGCAGTGCTAGGCCGATCGACAGAGGCTCCTACGAGCAGTACTTC.